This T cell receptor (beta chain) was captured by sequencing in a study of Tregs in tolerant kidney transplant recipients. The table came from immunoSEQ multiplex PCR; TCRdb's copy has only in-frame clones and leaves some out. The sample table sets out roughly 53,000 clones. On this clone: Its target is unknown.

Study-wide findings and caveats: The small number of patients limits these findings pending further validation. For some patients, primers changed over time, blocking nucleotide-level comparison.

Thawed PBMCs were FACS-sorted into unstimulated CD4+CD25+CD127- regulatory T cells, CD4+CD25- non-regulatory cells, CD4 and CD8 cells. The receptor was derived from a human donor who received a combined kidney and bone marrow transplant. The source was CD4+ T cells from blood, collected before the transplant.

CDR3 bases read: TGTGCCATCAGAAGACAGGGGTCCTACAATGAG. Residues: CAIRRQGSYNE. The whole CDR3 protein is CAIRRQGSYNEQFF. The chain joins TRBV10-3 to TRBJ2-1, with TRBD1 identical over 8 bases. The CDR3 end falls 3 residues outside the read, so it is completed with the germline J gene. The trim removed 6 bases at V and 1 base at J, leaving 2 bases unmatched. This CDR3 has 14 amino acids. CDR1 and CDR2 from the germline V gene are ENHRY and SYGVKD.